The clone carrying this TCR beta chain came up many times. Its matching antigen is unknown. The sample comes from a study of neurological immune-mediated disorders. General study results and limits: Patients with HTLV-1-associated myelopathy had the highest level of TCR clonal expansion, whereas patients with multiple sclerosis had the lowest level, falling beneath the level found in healthy controls.

Each CDR3 protein is one row after TCRdb ran MiXCR on the 5' RACE reads. The repertoire holds more than 25,000 distinct CDR3 sequences, more than 4% seen once, with 20% to 30% in the top ten. The J segment lost 1 base and the V segment lost 5 bases, leaving 1 base of the junction unmatched. This CDR3 has 13 amino acids. Germline values: CDR1 SNHLY, CDR2 FYNNEI. The sample was CD4+ T cells from blood. This chain uses TRBV2 with TRBJ1-1; TRBD1 matches at 7 bases. The sequence was obtained from a woman between 35 and 50 years old in good health. In DNA form, the CDR3 reads TGTGCCAGCAGTTGGACAGGGAACACTGAAGCTTTCTTT. Its translation is CASSWTGNTEAFF.